The source of this T cell receptor (beta chain) is a study of T cells in Graves' hyperthyroidism and ophthalmopathy. This clonotype appeared a few times. A single base separates this from a much larger clone, so it may be a read error. RNA transcripts gave rise to amplified TCR beta CDR3 regions. First-round RT-PCR with HTBI primers amplified the TCR CDR3 region. MiXCR, run by TCRdb on the multiplex PCR reads, gives a single entry per CDR3 protein. Of some 700,000 distinct CDR3 sequences in the sample, around 15% were seen once. The TCR comes from a man aged 50-59 years with Graves' hyperthyroidism. The sample taken for sequencing was blood.

This chain's CDR3 is CASSFLKTATEAFF. The DNA for the CDR3 is TGTGCCAGCAGTTTTCTCAAGACGGCGACTGAAGCTTTCTTT. The J gene is TRBJ1-1, the V gene TRBV28; no clear D. V shed 3 bases and J shed 5 bases, with 13 bases lying between them. This CDR3 spans 14 amino acids. Germline values: CDR1 MDHEN, CDR2 SYDVKM.